This entry is about one TCR beta chain. Its target is not known. Via 5' RACE with UMI labels, TRB cDNA libraries were prepared. Following a re-call of the 5' RACE reads, TCRdb has one entry per CDR3 protein and lacks DNA. The table lists about 9,600 distinct CDR3 sequences. The data were obtained in a study of CXCR3-negative and CXCR3-positive naive CD8 T cells. On the study more broadly: Each library gave roughly 1.4 +/- 0.3 million of roughly 140 million TRB reads.

Study-wide results and limits: Surface CD5 looked about the same in the naive subsets, so the authors worked out TCR strength from TRB CDR3 properties.

Germline V gives CDR1 SGDLS, CDR2 YYNGEE. The CDR3 has 11 amino acids. The chain carries TRBV9 and TRBJ2-4; TCRdb's D gene call, TRBD1, goes unchecked for lack of DNA. Sequenced: naive CXCR3- CD8+ T cells from blood. Sample subset: CD45RO-CCR7+CD27+CD95- naive CD8+ T cells lacking CXCR3 (TNR3-). The TCR sequence derives from a human donor in good health. Some clones in this sample may be carry-over from other donors' samples. CDR3 residues: CASSGKGGQHF.